The sequence of this T cell receptor (beta chain) was determined in a study of shared clonotypes between healthy human individuals. Produced via immunoSEQ multiplex PCR; TCRdb's table is partial and in-frame only. The table shows about 470,000 clones, with roughly three quarters occurring only once. General study points: Sample collection involved blood only; tissue repertoires are likely different.

Comments on this clone: The target antigen is unknown.

The CDR3 is made up of 13 amino acids. CDR1 GTSNPN and CDR2 SVGIG come from the germline V gene (reference sequence). This chain links TRBV30 with TRBJ2-7; the match to TRBD1 covers 10 bases. The source material was PBMCs. The receptor was isolated from a woman aged 40 to 50 in good health. Some clones in this sample may be carry-over from other donors' samples. Written as DNA, the CDR3 is TGTGCTTGGGGTGGGACAGGGGACTACGAGCAGTACTTC. Its protein is CAWGGTGDYEQYF.